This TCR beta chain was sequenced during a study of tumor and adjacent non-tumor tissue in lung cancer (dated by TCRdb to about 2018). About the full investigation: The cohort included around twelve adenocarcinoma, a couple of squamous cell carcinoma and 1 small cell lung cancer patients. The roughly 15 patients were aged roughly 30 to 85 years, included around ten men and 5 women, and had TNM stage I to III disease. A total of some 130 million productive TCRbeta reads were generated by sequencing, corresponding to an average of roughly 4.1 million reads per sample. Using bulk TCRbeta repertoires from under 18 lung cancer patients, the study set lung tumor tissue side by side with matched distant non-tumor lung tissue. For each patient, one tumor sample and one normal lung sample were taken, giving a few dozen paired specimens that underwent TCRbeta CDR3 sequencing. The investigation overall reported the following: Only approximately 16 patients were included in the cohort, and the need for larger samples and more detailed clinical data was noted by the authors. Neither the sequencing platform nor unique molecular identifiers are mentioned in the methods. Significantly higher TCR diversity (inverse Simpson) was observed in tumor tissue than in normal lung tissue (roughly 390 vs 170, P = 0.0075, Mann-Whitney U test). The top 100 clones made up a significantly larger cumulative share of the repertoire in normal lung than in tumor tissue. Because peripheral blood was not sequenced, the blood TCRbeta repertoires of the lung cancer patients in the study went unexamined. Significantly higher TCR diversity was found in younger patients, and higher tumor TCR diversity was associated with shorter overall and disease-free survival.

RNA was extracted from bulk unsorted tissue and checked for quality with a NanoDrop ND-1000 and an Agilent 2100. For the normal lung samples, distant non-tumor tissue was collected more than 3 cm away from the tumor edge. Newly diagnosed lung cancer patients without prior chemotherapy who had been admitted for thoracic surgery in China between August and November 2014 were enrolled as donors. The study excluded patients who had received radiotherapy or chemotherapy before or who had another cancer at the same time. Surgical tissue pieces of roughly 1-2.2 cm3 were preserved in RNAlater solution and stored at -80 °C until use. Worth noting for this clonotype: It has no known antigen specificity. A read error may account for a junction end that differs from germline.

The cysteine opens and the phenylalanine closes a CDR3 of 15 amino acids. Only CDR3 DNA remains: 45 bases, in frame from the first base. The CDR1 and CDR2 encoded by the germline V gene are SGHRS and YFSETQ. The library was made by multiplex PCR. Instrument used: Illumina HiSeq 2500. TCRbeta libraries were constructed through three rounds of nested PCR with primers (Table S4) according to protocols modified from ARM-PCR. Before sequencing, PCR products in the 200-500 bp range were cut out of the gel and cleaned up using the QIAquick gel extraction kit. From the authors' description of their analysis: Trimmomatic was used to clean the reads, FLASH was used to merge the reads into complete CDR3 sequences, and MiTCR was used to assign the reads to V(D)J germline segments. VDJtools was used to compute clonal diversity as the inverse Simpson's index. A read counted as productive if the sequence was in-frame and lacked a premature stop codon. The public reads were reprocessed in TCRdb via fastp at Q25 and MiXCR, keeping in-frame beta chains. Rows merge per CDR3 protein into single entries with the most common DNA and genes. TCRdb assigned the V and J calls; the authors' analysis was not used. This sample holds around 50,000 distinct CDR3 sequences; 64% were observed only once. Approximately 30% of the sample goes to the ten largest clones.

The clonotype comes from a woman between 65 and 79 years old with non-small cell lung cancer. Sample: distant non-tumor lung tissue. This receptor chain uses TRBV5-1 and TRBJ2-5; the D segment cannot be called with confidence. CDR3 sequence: CASSLWSVAQETQYF. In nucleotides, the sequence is TGCGCGAGCAGCTTGTGGTCGGTGGCGCAAGAGACCCAGTACTTC.